This T cell receptor (beta chain) was recorded in a study of Tregs in tolerant kidney transplant recipients. The germline V and J ends were trimmed by 0 bases and 9 bases, with 15 bases remaining between them. Germline V gene sequence: CDR1 MGHRA, CDR2 YSYEKL. The CDR3 spans 15 residues. Profiled with immunoSEQ multiplex PCR; TCRdb holds only in-frame clones, not every one. The sample lists about 240,000 clones, about 80% occurring once. J is TRBJ2-1 and V is TRBV4-1; D is perhaps TRBD1 (6 bases). The sample comprised CD4+ T cells from blood. This TCR was recovered from a human donor in good health. The CDR3 DNA is TGCGCCAGCAGCCAAGAATGGGCAGGGGCGATTGAGCAGTTCTTC. It is translated as CASSQEWAGAIEQFF.